This T cell receptor beta chain derives from a study of early T cells in non-severe SARS-CoV-2 infection. Looking at the study overall: Chains were unpaired, as sequencing was done on bulk RNA from unsorted whole blood.

This clonotype was detected ten times or more. Its specificity is unknown. In the library, individual cDNA molecules carried attached unique molecular identifiers. TCRdb independently ran MiXCR on the 5' RACE reads; one entry per CDR3 protein. Of tens of thousands of distinct CDR3 sequences detected, around 9.3% appear once; the ten largest clones hold 3.5% to 4%. Study-wide findings and caveats: Sequences matched to VDJdb favored anti-spike CD8 responses, while private and CD4 specificities were missed.

Trimming shortened V by 3 bases and J by 1 base, and 0 bases separated the two germline ends. The CDR3 is 12 residues long. The clonotype comes from an adult who was a healthcare worker with PCR-confirmed SARS-CoV-2 infection or an uninfected control (not recorded which). The V and J genes are TRBV12-3 or TRBV12-4 and TRBJ2-2; D unresolved. This specimen was whole blood, taken at baseline. The chain's CDR3 is CASSLNTGELFF. The CDR3 bases are TGTGCCAGCAGTTTGAACACCGGGGAGCTGTTTTTT.